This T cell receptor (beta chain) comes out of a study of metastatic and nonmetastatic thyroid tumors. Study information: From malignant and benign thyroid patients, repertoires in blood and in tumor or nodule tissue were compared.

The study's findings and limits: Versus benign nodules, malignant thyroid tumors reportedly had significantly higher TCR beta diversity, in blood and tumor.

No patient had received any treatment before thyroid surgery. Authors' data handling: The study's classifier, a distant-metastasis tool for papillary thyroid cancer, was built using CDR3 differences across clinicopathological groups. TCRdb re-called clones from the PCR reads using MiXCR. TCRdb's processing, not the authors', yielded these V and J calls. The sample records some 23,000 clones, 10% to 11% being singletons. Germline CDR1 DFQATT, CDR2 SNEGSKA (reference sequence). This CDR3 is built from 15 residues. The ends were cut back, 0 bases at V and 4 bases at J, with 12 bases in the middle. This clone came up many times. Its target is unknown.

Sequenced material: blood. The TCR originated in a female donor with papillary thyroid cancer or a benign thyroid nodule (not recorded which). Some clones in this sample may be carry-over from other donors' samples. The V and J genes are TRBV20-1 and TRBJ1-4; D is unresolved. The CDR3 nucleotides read TGCAGTGCTAGAGATCAACCAGGAGATAATGAAAAACTGTTTTTT. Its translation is CSARDQPGDNEKLFF.